The 19 T cell receptor beta chains below all came from one sample that was sequenced in a study of T-cell reconstitution after alpha-beta-depleted transplantation in children. For TCRbeta, the library was prepared with unique molecular identifiers. TCRdb recomputed calls from the PCR reads with MiXCR, one row per CDR3 protein. Of around 600,000 distinct CDR3 sequences in the sample, 23% were seen once. Sequencing used PBMCs, mostly from graft donor cells, obtained 360 days after TCRalphabeta/CD19-depleted stem cell transplant. These receptors all stem from a boy in the first two years of life who had a stem cell transplant for acute myeloid leukemia, so the T cells may come from the graft donor.

The chain uses TRBV4-3 and TRBJ1-1; D is perhaps TRBD1 (5 bases). The V gene lost 0 bases and the J gene lost 0 bases, with 11 bases spanning the gap. The CDR3 runs 16 residues. The V gene's germline CDR1 is LGHNA and CDR2 YSLEER. The CDR3 coding sequence is TGCGCCAGCAGCCAAGAGGGGCCGATTATGAACACTGAAGCTTTCTTT. Its translation: CASSQEGPIMNTEAFF.

The chain has TRBV7-2 and TRBJ1-2; D may be TRBD1 (5 bases). This CDR3 spans 13 amino acids. With 1 base removed from V and 8 bases from J, the gap between germline ends came to 11 bases. Germline loops: CDR1 SGHTA, CDR2 FQGNSA. Here the CDR3 reads CASSLEGARGYTF. In DNA form, the CDR3 reads TGTGCCAGCAGCTTAGAAGGGGCGAGGGGCTACACCTTC.

The rearrangement links TRBV4-3 to TRBJ1-3, with D possibly TRBD1 on 6 matching bases. The CDR3 has 16 amino acids. Trimming pared 4 bases from V and 0 bases from J, leaving 13 bases between. Germline V gene data show CDR1 as LGHNA and CDR2 as YSLEER. Here the CDR3 DNA reads TGCGCCAGCAGCCCTACGGGGGCCTACTCTGGAAACACCATATATTTT. Translating it yields CASSPTGAYSGNTIYF.

Remarks on this clonotype: The junction differs from germline at one of its ends, possibly a read error. The V gene is TRBV7-8, the J gene TRBJ2-1; D remains unclear. The CDR3 runs 14 residues. The germline V gene has CDR1 SGHVS and CDR2 FQNEAQ. The CDR3 DNA reads as TGTGCCAGCAGCCCCCCGACCACCTACAAAGAGCAGTTCTTC. Protein product: CASSPPTTYKEQFF. The full variable domain, with the rest looked up from reference TRBV7-8 and TRBJ2-1, is GAGVSQSPRYKVAKRGQDVALRCDPISGHVSLFWYQQALGQGPEFLTYFQNEAQLDKSGLPSDRFFAERPEGSVSTLKIQRTQQEDSAVYLCASSPPTTYKEQFFGPGTRLTVL.

This clonotype was detected ten times or more. CDR3: CATRDRGRTEAFF. The CDR3 DNA reads as TGTGCCACCAGGGACAGGGGACGGACTGAAGCTTTCTTT. The J gene is TRBJ1-1, the V gene TRBV24-1; 9 bases align to TRBD1. With 7 bases clipped from V and 5 bases from J, the junction kept 4 bases outside the gene matches. The CDR3 extends over 13 amino acids. Germline CDR1 KGHDR, CDR2 SFDVKD.

The chain couples TRBV20-1 to TRBJ1-1; D uncertain. V gave up 4 bases and J gave up 1 base, with 13 bases separating them. The CDR3 is 14 residues long. Germline V lookup: CDR1 DFQATT, CDR2 SNEGSKA (reference sequence). The CDR3 loop reads CSAITFMPNTEAFF. DNA of the CDR3: TGCAGTGCTATCACTTTTATGCCGAACACTGAAGCTTTCTTT.

This clonotype was observed at least ten times. This sequence joins TRBV20-1 and TRBJ2-1, with TRBD2 matching over 11 bases. The CDR3 sequence is 20 residues long. V trimming: 0 bases; J trimming: 0 bases; junction bases outside the gene matches: 13. CDR1 is DFQATT and CDR2 is SNEGSKA in the germline V gene (reference sequence). DNA of the CDR3: TGCAGTGCTAGAGATCCCAGAGCTAGCGGGGGGCCGAGCTCCTACAATGAGCAGTTCTTC. This sequence encodes CSARDPRASGGPSSYNEQFF.

In its sample, this clonotype was seen a few times. The chain recombines TRBV6-5 with TRBJ1-2; D remains unclear. Trimming pared 8 bases from V and 0 bases from J, leaving 7 bases between. This CDR3 contains 12 residues. CDR1 is MNHEY and CDR2 is SVGAGI in the germline V gene. The CDR3 is CASGESNYGYTF. CDR3 nucleotide sequence: TGTGCCAGCGGGGAATCTAACTATGGCTACACCTTC.

At least ten counts were recorded for this clonotype. The rearrangement uses TRBV29-1 and TRBJ2-6; D gene unclear. V lost 5 bases to trimming and J lost 0 bases, with 5 bases between them. The V gene's germline CDR1 is SQVTM and CDR2 ANQGSEA. The CDR3 runs to 13 residues. CDR3 in DNA: TGCAGCGTTCTGAGCTCTGGGGCCAACGTCCTGACTTTC. Amino acid sequence: CSVLSSGANVLTF.

V usage is TRBV5-5 and J usage is TRBJ2-1; D perhaps matches TRBD1 (6 bases). CDR3 length equals 13 residues. V lost 6 bases, J lost 7 bases, and 14 bases lay in between. Germline V gene data show CDR1 as SGHKS and CDR2 as YYEKEE (reference sequence). DNA of the CDR3: TGTGCCAGCACGGGAAAGGGGGAAAATGAGCAGTTCTTC. This gives the protein CASTGKGENEQFF.

This clonotype was recorded at least ten times. This chain connects TRBV20-1 to TRBJ1-6; 7 bases are a match to TRBD1. J was trimmed by 7 bases and V by 4 bases; bases with no gene match: 10. CDR1 is DFQATT, CDR2 SNEGSKA, per germline (reference sequence). CDR3 length: 15 residues. The CDR3 is CSAIRDSFWNSPLHF. The CDR3, as DNA: TGCAGTGCTATCCGGGACAGTTTTTGGAATTCACCCCTCCACTTT.

The chain recombines TRBV20-1 with TRBJ2-3; no clear D gene. Germline CDR1 reads DFQATT; CDR2 reads SNEGSKA (reference sequence). This CDR3 comprises 11 residues. The ends were cut back, 6 bases at V and 9 bases at J, with 13 bases in the middle. Here the CDR3 reads CSATLDWTQYF. The CDR3 DNA is TGCAGTGCCACATTAGATTGGACGCAGTATTTT.

The sample holds a few counts of this clonotype. The chain uses TRBV7-2 and TRBJ1-6, with unresolved D. The germline CDR1 and CDR2 sequences are SGHTA and FQGNSA. The CDR3 loop spans 16 amino acids. The ends were cut back, 6 bases at V and 2 bases at J, with 14 bases in the middle. CDR3: CASREGKAAYNSPLHF. In nucleotides, the CDR3 is TGTGCCAGCAGGGAAGGTAAAGCGGCCTATAATTCACCCCTCCACTTT.

The chain is built from TRBV6-5 and TRBJ2-5; D is uncertain. Germline CDR1 is MNHEY and CDR2 is SVGAGI. Trimming took 0 bases from V and 0 from J, leaving 5 bases between them. The CDR3 totals 14 residues. The CDR3 protein is CASSYSIDQETQYF. Here the CDR3 DNA reads TGTGCCAGCAGTTACTCTATCGACCAAGAGACCCAGTACTTC.

This clonotype was counted a few times. The rearrangement joins TRBV10-3 to TRBJ2-7, with D hard to call. V lost 4 bases, J lost 4 bases, and 5 bases lay in between. Germline V gives CDR1 ENHRY, CDR2 SYGVKD. The CDR3 extends over 11 amino acids. The CDR3 DNA sequence: TGTGCCATCAGTGGAGCGTACGAGCAGTACTTC. Amino acids: CAISGAYEQYF.

The CDR3 DNA reads TGTGCCAGCAGCCTACACTTGGAGGGGGCTTATGAGCAGTTCTTC. It translates to CASSLHLEGAYEQFF. The rearrangement uses TRBV7-7 and TRBJ2-1; TRBD1 is a possible D gene (7 bases). The length of the CDR3 is 15 residues. Trimming cost V 5 bases and J 8 bases, with 19 bases left between them. CDR1 is SSHAT and CDR2 is FNYEAQ in the germline V gene (reference sequence).

The CDR3 spells CASSQDRARNSGNTIYF. CDR3 coding DNA: TGTGCCAGCAGCCAAGATCGGGCACGCAACTCTGGAAACACCATATATTTT. The genes are TRBV3-1 and TRBJ1-3; D call uncertain. Germline values: CDR1 LGHDT, CDR2 YNNKEL (reference sequence). Trimming took 0 bases from V and 0 from J, leaving 12 bases between them. The CDR3 totals 17 residues.

This clonotype was seen repeatedly, ten times or more. This chain uses TRBV29-1 with TRBJ1-1; no definite D call. Trimming removed 5 bases from V and 1 base from J, with 11 bases in between. This CDR3 contains 13 residues. Germline lookup yields CDR1 SQVTM and CDR2 ANQGSEA. CDR3 in amino acids: CSVSSRSNTEAFF. CDR3 nucleotide sequence: TGCAGCGTTAGTAGTCGGTCGAACACTGAAGCTTTCTTT.

This clonotype was observed a few times. V and J are TRBV20-1 and TRBJ2-1; the match to TRBD2 covers 10 bases. The V gene end was trimmed by 0 bases and the J gene end by 6 bases; junction bases not matched to a gene: 5. Per the germline V gene, CDR1 is DFQATT and CDR2 is SNEGSKA (reference sequence). This CDR3 has 15 residues. The CDR3, as DNA: TGCAGTGCTAGAGATACGACTAGCGGGCTCAATGAGCAGTTCTTC. Encoded protein: CSARDTTSGLNEQFF.